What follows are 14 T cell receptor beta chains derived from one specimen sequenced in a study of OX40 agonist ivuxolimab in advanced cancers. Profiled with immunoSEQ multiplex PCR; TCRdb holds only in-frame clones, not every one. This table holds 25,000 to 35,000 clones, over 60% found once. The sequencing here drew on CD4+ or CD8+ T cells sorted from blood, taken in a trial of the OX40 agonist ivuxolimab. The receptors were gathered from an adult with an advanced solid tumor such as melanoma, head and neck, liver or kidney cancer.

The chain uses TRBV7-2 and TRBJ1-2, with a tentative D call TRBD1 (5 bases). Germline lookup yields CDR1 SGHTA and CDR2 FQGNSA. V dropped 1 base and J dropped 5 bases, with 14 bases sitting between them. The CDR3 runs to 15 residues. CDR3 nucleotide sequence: TGTGCCAGCAGCTTAGTGGCAGGGCCTGGGTATGGCTACACCTTC. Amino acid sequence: CASSLVAGPGYGYTF.

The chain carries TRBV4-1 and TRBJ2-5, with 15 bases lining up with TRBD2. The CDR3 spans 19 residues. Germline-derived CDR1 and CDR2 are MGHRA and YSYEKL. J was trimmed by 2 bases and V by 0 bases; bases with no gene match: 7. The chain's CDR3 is CASSQDGTSGGWGQETQYF. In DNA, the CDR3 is TGCGCCAGCAGCCAAGATGGGACTAGCGGGGGGTGGGGACAAGAGACCCAGTACTTC.

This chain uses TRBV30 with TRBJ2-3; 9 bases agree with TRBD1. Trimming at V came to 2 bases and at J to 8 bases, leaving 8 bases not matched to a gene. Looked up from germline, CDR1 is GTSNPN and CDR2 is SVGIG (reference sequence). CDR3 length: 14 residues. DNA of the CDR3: TGTGCCTGGAGTCGGACAGGGGATGGAGGTACGCAGTATTTT. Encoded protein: CAWSRTGDGGTQYF.

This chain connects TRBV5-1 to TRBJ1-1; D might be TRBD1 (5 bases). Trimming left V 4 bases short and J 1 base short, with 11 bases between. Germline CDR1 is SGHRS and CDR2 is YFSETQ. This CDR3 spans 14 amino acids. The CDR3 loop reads CASSPGAPNTEAFF. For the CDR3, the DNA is TGCGCCAGCAGCCCCGGGGCTCCGAACACTGAAGCTTTCTTT.

CDR3 amino acids: CASRRTGSSYEQYF. The CDR3 nucleotides are TGTGCCAGTAGGAGGACGGGGAGCTCCTACGAGCAGTACTTC. The chain recombines TRBV19 with TRBJ2-7; TRBD2 might be the D (5 bases). The V end lost 6 bases, the J end lost 0 bases, and 12 bases lay between the germline ends. The germline V gene has CDR1 LNHDA and CDR2 SQIVND (reference sequence). The CDR3 has 14 amino acids.

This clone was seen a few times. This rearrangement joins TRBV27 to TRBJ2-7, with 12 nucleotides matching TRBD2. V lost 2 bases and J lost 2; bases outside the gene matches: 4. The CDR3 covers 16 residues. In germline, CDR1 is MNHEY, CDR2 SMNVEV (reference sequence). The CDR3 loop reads CASSLKPSGGAYEQYF. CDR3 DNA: TGTGCCAGCAGTTTAAAACCTAGCGGGGGGGCCTACGAGCAGTACTTC.

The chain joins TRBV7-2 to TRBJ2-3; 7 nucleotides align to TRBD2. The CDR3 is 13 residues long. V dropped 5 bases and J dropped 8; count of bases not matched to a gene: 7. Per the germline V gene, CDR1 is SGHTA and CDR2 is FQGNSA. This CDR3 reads CASSPSTGGTQYF. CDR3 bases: TGTGCCAGCAGCCCCTCGACGGGGGGTACGCAGTATTTT.

The CDR3 DNA sequence: TGTGCCAGCAAAACGACAGGGGGCTCAGGTGAAAAACTGTTTTTT. As protein: CASKTTGGSGEKLFF. The chain recombines TRBV6-1 with TRBJ1-4; 10 bases agree with TRBD1. The germline gives CDR1 MNHNS, CDR2 SASEGT. There are 15 residues in the CDR3. V was pared by 7 bases and J by 7 bases, with 9 bases of the junction left unmatched.

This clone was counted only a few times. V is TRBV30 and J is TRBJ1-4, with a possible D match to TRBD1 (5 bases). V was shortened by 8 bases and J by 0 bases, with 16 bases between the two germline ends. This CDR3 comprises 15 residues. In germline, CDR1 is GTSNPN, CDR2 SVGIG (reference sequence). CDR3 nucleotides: TGTGCCACCTGCCCCGGACAAGCAACTAATGAAAAACTGTTTTTT. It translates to CATCPGQATNEKLFF.

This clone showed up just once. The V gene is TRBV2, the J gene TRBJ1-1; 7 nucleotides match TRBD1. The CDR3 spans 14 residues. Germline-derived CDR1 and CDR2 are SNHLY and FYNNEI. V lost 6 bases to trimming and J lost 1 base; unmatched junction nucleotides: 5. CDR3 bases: TGTGCCAGCAGGGGGACAGCCAAGAACACTGAAGCTTTCTTT. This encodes CASRGTAKNTEAFF.

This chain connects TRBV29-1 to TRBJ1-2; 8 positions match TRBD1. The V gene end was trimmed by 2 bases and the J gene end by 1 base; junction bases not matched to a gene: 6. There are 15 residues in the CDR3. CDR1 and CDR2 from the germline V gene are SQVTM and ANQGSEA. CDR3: CSVETAGGGNYGYTF. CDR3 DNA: TGCAGCGTTGAAACGGCAGGGGGCGGTAACTATGGCTACACCTTC.

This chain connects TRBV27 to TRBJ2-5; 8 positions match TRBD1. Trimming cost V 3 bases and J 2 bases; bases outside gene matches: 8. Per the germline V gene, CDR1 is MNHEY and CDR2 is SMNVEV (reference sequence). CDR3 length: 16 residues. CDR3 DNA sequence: TGTGCCAGCAGTTTGGTTGGACAGGGACAACAAGAGACCCAGTACTTC. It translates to CASSLVGQGQQETQYF.

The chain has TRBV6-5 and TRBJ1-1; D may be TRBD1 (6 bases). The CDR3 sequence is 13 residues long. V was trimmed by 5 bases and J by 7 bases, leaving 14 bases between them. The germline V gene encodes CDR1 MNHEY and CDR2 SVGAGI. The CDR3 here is CASSTPDRIEAFF. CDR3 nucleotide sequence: TGTGCCAGCAGTACCCCTGACAGGATTGAAGCTTTCTTT.

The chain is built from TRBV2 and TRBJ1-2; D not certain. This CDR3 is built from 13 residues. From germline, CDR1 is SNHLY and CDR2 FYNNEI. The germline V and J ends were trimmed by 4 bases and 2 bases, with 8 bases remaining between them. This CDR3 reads CASSVRTNYGYTF. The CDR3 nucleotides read TGTGCCAGCAGTGTTCGGACGAACTATGGCTACACCTTC. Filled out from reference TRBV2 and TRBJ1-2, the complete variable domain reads EPEVTQTPSHQVTQMGQEVILRCVPISNHLYFYWYRQILGQKVEFLVSFYNNEISEKSEIFDDQFSVERPDGSNFTLKIRSTKLEDSAMYFCASSVRTNYGYTFGSGTRLTVV.